This TCR beta chain is from a study of CD4 T cells in relation to SARS-CoV-2 and coronaviruses. Whole-study context: After around 10 days of antigen culture, PBMC TCR beta CDR3s were sequenced. Negative control cultures got HIV-1 Nef peptides or no peptide.

Before the COVID-19 pandemic, during about 2010-2018, CD4+ T cells were taken from unexposed donors. The cells were cultured for 10 days before CD4+ T cells were isolated. Cells permitting, SARS-CoV-2 S/N and four cold-coronavirus spikes were tested on unexposed-donor CD4+ T cells. Cultures held roughly 2 million PBMCs per well with around 9.7 IU/ml IL-2. The method was immunoSEQ multiplex PCR; TCRdb's version includes in-frame clones alone and lacks a portion of them. This sample has tens of thousands of clones, with around 76% found just once. This clone came up a few times. Antigen specificity is unknown. Germline lookup yields CDR1 SGHNT and CDR2 YYREEE (reference sequence). V lost 3 bases, J lost 8 bases, and 9 bases lay in between. This CDR3 comprises 12 residues.

The rearrangement uses TRBV5-4 and TRBJ2-1, with D hard to call. Material for sequencing was CD4+ T cells from PBMCs, cultured in vitro. The sequence came from a human donor in good health. CDR3 amino acids: CASSSHNYEQFF. The CDR3 coding sequence is TGTGCCAGCAGCTCGCATAACTATGAGCAGTTCTTC.